This T cell receptor beta chain is drawn from a study of graft-versus-host responses after intestinal transplantation. Study context: Recipients received multivisceral, liver-intestinal, or isolated intestinal transplants. The study gave all recipients anti-thymocyte globulin induction, then tacrolimus and steroids for 2 to 3 years.

Using immunoSEQ multiplex PCR, the repertoire was profiled, and TCRdb retains in-frame clones only, with some absent. The sample lists about 97,000 clones; roughly 90% were seen once. Study outcomes and limitations: Allografts carried high graft-versus-host to host-versus-graft clonal ratios in patients having graft-donor T cell macrochimerism. Recipient marrow harbored GvH clones, some of which surfaced first in ileum or blood.

The germline V gene encodes CDR1 KGHSH and CDR2 LQKENI. CDR3 length: 14 amino acids. V shed 3 bases and J shed 10 bases, with 18 bases lying between them. In the case of this clone: Its target is not known.

This chain links TRBV18 with TRBJ1-2; TRBD1 is a possible D gene (6 bases). The sample was PBMCs, taken just under 460 days after intestinal transplant. The source is a human patient who received an intestinal transplant, so some T cells may come from the graft donor. CDR3 protein: CASSPTAGGSPYTF. CDR3 DNA sequence: TGTGCCAGCTCACCCACCGCCGGGGGCAGCCCCTACACCTTC.